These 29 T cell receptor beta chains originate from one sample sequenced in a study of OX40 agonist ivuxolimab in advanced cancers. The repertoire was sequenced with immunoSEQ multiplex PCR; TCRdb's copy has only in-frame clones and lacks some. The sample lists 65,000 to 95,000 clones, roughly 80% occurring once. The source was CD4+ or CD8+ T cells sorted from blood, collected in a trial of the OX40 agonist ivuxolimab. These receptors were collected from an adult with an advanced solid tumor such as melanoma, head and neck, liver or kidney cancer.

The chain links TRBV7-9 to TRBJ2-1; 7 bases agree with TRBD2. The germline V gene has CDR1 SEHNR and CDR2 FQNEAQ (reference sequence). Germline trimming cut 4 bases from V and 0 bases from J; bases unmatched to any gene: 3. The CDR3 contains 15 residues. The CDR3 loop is CASSSASGSYNEQFF. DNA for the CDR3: TGTGCCAGCAGCTCCGCTAGCGGCTCCTACAATGAGCAGTTCTTC.

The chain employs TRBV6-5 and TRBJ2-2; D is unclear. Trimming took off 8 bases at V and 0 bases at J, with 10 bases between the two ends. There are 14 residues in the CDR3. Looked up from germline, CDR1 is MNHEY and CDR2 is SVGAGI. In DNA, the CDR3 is TGTGCCAGCTTTAGTGGCCCGAACACCGGGGAGCTGTTTTTT. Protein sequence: CASFSGPNTGELFF.

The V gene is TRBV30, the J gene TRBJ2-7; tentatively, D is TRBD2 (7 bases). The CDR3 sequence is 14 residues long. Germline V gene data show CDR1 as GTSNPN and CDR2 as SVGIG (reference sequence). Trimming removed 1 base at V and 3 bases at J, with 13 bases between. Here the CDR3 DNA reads TGTGCCTGGAGTGGGGGGCGCGGGGGCTACGAGCAGTACTTC. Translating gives CAWSGGRGGYEQYF.

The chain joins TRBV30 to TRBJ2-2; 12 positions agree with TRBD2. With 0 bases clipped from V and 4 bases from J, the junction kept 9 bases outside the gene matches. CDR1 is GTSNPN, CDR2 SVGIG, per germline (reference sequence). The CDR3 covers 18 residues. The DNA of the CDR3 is TGTGCCTGGAGTGTACGGAGGACTAGCGGGACGGGCACCGGGGAGCTGTTTTTT. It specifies CAWSVRRTSGTGTGELFF.

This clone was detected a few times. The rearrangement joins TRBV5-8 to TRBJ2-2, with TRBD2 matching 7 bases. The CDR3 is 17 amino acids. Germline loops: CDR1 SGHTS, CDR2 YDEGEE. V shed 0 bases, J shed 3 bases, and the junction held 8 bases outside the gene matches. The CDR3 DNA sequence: TGTGCCAGCAGCTTGGGCACGGGAGGTGGGCACACCGGGGAGCTGTTTTTT. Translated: CASSLGTGGGHTGELFF.

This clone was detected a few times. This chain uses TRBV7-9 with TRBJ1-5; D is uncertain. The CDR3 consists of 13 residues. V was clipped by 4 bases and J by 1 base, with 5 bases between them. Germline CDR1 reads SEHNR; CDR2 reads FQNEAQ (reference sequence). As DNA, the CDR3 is TGTGCCAGCAGCTACGGGAGCAATCAGCCCCAGCATTTT. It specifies CASSYGSNQPQHF.

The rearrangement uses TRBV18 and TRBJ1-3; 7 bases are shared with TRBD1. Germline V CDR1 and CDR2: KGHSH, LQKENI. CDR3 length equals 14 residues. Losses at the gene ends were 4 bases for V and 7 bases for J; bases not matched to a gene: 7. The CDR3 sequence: CASSRAQGENTIYF. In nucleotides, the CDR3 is TGTGCCAGCTCACGCGCCCAGGGGGAGAACACCATATATTTT.

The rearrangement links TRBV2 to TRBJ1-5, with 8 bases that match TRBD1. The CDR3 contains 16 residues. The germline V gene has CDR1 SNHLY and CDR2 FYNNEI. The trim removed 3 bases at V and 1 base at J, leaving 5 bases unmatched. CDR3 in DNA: TGTGCCAGCAGTGATGGTACAGGGGGAAGCAATCAGCCCCAGCATTTT. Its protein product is CASSDGTGGSNQPQHF.

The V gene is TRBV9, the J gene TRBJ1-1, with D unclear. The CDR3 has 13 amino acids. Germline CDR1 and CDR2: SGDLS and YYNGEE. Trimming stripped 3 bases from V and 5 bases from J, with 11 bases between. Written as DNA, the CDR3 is TGTGCCAGCAGCGGAGGCTTTGGTACTGAAGCTTTCTTT. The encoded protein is CASSGGFGTEAFF.

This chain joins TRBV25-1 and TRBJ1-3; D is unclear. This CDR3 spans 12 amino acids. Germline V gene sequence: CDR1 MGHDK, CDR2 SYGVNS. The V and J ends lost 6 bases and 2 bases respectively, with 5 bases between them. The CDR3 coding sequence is TGTGCCAGCAGCAGCCCTGGAAACACCATATATTTT. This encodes CASSSPGNTIYF.

CDR3 residues: CASSFIAGGAYTF. CDR3 sequence (DNA): TGTGCCAGCAGTTTCATTGCAGGCGGTGCCTACACCTTC. V and J are TRBV28 and TRBJ1-2, with D hard to call. Germline V gene data show CDR1 as MDHEN and CDR2 as SYDVKM. V was pared by 3 bases and J by 10 bases, with 15 bases between. The CDR3 runs to 13 residues.

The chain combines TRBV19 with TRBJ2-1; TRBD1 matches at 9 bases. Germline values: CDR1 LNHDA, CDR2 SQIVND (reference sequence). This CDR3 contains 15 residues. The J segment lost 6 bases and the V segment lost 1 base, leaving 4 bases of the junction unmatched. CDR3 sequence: CASSIAGQGINEQFF. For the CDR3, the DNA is TGTGCCAGTAGTATAGCGGGACAGGGAATCAATGAGCAGTTCTTC.

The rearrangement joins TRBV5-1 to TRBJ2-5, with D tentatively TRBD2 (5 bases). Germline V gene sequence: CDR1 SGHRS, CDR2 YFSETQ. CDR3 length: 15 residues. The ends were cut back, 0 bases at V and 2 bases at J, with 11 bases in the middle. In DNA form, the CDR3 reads TGCGCCAGCAGCTTGGGAGGGTCGGGTCAAGAGACCCAGTACTTC. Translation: CASSLGGSGQETQYF.

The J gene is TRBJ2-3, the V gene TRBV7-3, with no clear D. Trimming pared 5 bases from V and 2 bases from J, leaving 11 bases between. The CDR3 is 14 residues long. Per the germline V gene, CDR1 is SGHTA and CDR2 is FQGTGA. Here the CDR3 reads CASSPNGFTDTQYF. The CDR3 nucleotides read TGTGCCAGCAGCCCAAACGGTTTCACAGATACGCAGTATTTT.

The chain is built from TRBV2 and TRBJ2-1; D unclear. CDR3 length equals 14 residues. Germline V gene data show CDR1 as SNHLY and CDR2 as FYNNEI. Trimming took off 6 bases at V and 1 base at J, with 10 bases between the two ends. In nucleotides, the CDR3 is TGTGCCAGCAGAGCTCCGACGTCCTACAATGAGCAGTTCTTC. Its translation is CASRAPTSYNEQFF.

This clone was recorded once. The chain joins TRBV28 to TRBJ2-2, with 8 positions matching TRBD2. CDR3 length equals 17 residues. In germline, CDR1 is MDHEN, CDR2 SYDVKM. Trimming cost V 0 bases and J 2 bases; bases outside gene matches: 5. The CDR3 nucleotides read TGTGCCAGCAGTTTATGGGCTAGCGGGCCTAACACCGGGGAGCTGTTTTTT. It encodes CASSLWASGPNTGELFF.

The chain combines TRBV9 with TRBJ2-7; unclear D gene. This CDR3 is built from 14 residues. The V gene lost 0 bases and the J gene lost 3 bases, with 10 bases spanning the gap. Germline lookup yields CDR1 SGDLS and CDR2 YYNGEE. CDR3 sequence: CASSVGLDGYEQYF. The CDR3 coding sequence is TGTGCCAGCAGCGTAGGACTTGACGGCTACGAGCAGTACTTC.

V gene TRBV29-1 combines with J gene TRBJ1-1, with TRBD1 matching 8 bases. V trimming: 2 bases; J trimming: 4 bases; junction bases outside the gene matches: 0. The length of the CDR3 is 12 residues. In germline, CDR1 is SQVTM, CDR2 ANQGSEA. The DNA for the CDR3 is TGCAGCGTTGAAACAGGGGGCACTGAAGCTTTCTTT. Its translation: CSVETGGTEAFF.

CDR3 nucleotides: TGCGCCAGCAGCCAAGAAGGCCATCTTGTACGGAACTTCTATGGCTACACCTTC. It translates to CASSQEGHLVRNFYGYTF. The genes are TRBV4-1 and TRBJ1-2; D is undetermined. With 0 bases removed from V and 4 bases from J, the gap between germline ends came to 21 bases. The germline V gene encodes CDR1 MGHRA and CDR2 YSYEKL. This CDR3 region has 18 residues.

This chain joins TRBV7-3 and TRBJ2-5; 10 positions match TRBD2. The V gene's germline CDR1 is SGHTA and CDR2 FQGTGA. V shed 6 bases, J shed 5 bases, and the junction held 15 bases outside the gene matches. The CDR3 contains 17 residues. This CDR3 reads CASSPGSGGASAETQYF. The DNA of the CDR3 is TGTGCCAGCAGTCCCGGGAGCGGGGGGGCCAGTGCCGAGACCCAGTACTTC.

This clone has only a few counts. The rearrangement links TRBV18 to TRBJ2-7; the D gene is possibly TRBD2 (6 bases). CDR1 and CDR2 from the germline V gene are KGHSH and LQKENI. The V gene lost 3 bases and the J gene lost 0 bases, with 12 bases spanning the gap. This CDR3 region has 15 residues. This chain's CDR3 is CASSPPGLSSYEQYF. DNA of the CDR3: TGTGCCAGCTCACCTCCGGGACTCAGCTCCTACGAGCAGTACTTC.

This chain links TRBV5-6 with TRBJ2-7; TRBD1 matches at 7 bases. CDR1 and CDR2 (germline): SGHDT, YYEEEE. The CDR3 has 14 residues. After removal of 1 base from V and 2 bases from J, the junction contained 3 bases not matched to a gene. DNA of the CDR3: TGTGCCAGCAGCTTGTTACAGGGGACCTACGAGCAGTACTTC. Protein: CASSLLQGTYEQYF.

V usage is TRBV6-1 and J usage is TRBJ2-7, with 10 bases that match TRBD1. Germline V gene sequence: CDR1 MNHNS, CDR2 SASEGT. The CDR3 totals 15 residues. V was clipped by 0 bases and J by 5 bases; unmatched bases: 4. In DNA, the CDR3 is TGTGCCAGCAGTGAAGCGGCGGACAGGGGGGACGAGCAGTACTTC. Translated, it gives CASSEAADRGDEQYF.

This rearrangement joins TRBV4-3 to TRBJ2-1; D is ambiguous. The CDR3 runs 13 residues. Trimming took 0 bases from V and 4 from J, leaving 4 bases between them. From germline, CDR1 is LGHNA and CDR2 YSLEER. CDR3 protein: CASSQEQYNEQFF. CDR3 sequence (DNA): TGCGCCAGCAGCCAAGAACAGTACAATGAGCAGTTCTTC.

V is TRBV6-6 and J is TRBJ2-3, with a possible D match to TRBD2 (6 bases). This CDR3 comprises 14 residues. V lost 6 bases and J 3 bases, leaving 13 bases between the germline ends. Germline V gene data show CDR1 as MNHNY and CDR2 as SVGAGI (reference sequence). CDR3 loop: CASSRSTRTDTQYF. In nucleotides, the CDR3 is TGTGCCAGCAGCCGTTCGACTAGAACAGATACGCAGTATTTT.

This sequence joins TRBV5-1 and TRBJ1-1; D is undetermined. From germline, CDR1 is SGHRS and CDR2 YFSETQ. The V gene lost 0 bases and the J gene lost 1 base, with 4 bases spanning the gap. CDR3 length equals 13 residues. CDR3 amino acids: CASSLEGNTEAFF. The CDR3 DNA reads TGCGCCAGCAGCTTGGAGGGGAACACTGAAGCTTTCTTT.

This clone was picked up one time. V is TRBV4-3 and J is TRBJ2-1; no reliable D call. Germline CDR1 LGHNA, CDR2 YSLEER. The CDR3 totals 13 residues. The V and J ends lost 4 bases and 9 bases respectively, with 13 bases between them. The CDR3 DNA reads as TGCGCCAGCAGCCGGGTCCGGTCAGGTGAGCAGTTCTTC. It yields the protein CASSRVRSGEQFF.

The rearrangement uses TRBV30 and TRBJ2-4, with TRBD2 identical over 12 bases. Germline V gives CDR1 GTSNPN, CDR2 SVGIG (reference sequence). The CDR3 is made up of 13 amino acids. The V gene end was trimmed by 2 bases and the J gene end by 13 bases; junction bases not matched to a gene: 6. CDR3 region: CAWSKTSGSPQYF. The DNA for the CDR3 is TGTGCCTGGAGTAAGACTAGCGGGAGCCCCCAGTACTTC.

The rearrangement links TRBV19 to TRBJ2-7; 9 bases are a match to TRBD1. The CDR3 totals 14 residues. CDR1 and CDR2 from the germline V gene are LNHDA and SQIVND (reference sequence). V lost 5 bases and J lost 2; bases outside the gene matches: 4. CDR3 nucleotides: TGTGCCAGTAGTGTGGGACAGGGCCCCTACGAGCAGTACTTC. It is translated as CASSVGQGPYEQYF.